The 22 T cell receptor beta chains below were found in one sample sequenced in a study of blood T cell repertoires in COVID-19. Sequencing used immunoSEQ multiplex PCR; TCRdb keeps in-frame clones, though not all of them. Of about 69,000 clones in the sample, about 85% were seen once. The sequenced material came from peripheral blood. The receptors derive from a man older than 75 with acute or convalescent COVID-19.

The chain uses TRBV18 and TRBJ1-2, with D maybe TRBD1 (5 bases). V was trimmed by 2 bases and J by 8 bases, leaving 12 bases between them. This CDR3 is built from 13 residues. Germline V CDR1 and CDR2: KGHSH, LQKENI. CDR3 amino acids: CASSPNYRQGYTF. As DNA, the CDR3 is TGTGCCAGCTCACCAAATTATAGACAGGGCTACACCTTC.

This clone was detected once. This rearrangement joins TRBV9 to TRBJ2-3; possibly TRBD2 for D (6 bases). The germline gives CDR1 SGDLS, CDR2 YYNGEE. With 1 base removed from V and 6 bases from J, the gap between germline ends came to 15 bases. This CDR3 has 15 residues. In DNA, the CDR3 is TGTGCCAGCAGCGTATCACTAGCCCTAGGGGATACGCAGTATTTT. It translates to CASSVSLALGDTQYF.

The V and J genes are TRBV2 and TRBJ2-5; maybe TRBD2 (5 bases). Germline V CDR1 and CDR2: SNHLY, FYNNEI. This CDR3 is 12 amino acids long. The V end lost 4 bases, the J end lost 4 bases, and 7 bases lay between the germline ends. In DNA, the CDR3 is TGTGCCAGCAGTGTTACTAGAGAGACCCAGTACTTC. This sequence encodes CASSVTRETQYF. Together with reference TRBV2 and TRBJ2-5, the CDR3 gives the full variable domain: EPEVTQTPSHQVTQMGQEVILRCVPISNHLYFYWYRQILGQKVEFLVSFYNNEISEKSEIFDDQFSVERPDGSNFTLKIRSTKLEDSAMYFCASSVTRETQYFGPGTRLLVL.

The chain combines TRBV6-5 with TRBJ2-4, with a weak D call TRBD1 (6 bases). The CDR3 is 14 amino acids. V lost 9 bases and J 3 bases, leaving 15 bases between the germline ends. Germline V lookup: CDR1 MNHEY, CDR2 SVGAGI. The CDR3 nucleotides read TGTGCCAGTACCAACGGACAGCGCAAAAACATTCAGTACTTC. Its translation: CASTNGQRKNIQYF.

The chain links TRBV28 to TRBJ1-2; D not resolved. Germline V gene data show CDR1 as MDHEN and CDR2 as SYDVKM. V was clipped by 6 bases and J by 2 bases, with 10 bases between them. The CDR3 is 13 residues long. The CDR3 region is CASSSDSNYGYTF. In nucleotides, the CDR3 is TGTGCCAGCAGCTCTGATAGCAACTATGGCTACACCTTC.

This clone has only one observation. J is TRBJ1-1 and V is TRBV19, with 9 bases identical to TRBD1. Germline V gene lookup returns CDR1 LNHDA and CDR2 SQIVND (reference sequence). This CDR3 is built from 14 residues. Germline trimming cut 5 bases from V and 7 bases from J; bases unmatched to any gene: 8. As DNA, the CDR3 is TGTGCCAGTAGTCCTGACAGGGGGGGGCTTGAAGCTTTCTTT. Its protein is CASSPDRGGLEAFF.

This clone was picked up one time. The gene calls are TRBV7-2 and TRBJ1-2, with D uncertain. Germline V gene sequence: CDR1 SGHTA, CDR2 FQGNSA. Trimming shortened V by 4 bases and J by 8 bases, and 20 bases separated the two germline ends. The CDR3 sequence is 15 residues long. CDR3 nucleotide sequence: TGTGCCAGCAGCTCGAGGGTCGGGGTTCTTGACGGCTACACCTTC. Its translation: CASSSRVGVLDGYTF.

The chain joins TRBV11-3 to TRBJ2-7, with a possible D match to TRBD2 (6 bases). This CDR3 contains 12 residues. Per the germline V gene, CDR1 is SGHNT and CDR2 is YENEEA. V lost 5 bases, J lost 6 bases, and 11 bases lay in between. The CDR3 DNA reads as TGTGCCAGCAGCAGGAGGGGCTCCGAGCAGTACTTC. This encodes CASSRRGSEQYF. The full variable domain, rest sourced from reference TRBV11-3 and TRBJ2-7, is EAGVVQSPRYKIIEKKQPVAFWCNPISGHNTLYWYLQNLGQGPELLIRYENEEAVDDSQLPKDRFSAERLKGVDSTLKIQPAELGDSAVYLCASSRRGSEQYFGPGTRLTVT.

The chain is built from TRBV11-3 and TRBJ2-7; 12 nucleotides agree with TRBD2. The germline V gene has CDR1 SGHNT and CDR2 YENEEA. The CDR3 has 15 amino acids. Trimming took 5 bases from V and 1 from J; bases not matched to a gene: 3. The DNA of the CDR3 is TGTGCCAGCAGCCAGACTAGCGGGGGATCCTACGAGCAGTACTTC. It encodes CASSQTSGGSYEQYF.

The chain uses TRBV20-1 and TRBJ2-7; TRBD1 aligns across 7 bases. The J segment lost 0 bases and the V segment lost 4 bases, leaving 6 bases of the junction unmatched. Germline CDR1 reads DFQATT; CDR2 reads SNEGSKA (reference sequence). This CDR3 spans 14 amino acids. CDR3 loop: CSATEGALSYEQYF. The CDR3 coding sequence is TGCAGTGCTACTGAGGGGGCCCTCTCCTACGAGCAGTACTTC.

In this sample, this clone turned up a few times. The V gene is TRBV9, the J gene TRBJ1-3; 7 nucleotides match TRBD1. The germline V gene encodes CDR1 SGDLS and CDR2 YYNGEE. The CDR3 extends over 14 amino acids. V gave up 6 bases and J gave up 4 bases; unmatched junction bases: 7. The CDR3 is CASTFGQEGNTIYF. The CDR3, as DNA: TGTGCCAGCACGTTCGGACAGGAGGGAAACACCATATATTTT.

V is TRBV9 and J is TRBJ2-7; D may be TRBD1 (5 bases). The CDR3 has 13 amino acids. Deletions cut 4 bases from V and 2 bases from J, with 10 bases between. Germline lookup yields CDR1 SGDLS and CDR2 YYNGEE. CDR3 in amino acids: CASSRQNPYEQYF. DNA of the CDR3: TGTGCCAGCAGCCGACAGAATCCCTACGAGCAGTACTTC.

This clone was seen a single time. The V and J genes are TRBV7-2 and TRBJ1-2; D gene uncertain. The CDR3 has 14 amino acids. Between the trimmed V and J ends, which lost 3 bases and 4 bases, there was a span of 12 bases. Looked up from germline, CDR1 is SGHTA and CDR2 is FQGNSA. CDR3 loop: CASSFTVSSYGYTF. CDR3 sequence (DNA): TGTGCCAGCAGCTTTACGGTTTCTAGCTATGGCTACACCTTC.

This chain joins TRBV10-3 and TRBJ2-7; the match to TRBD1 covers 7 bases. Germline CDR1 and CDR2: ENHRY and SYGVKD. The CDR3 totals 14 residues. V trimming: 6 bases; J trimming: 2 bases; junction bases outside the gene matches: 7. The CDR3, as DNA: TGTGCCATCAGCAACCGACAGGGACCCTACGAGCAGTACTTC. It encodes CAISNRQGPYEQYF.

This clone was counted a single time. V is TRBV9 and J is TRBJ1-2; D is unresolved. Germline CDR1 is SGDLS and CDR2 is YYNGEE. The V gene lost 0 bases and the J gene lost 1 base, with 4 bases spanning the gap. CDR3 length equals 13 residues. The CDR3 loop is CASSVVDNYGYTF. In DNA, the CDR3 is TGTGCCAGCAGCGTAGTAGATAACTATGGCTACACCTTC.

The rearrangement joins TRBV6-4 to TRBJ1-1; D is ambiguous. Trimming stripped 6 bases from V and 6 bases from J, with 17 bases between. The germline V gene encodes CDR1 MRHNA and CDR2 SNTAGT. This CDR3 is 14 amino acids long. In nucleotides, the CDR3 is TGTGCCAGCAGCCTGACGTGGGGAGGACCTGAAGCTTTCTTT. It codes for CASSLTWGGPEAFF.

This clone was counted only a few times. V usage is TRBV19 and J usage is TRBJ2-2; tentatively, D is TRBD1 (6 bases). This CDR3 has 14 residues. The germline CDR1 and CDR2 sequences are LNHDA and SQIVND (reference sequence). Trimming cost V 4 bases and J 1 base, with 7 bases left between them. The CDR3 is CASSTGQNTGELFF. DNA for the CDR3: TGTGCCAGTAGTACGGGACAGAACACCGGGGAGCTGTTTTTT.

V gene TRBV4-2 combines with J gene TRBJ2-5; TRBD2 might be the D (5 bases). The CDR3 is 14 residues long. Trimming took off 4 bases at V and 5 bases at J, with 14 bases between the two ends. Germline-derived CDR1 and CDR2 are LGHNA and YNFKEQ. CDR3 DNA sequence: TGTGCCAGCAGCCGAGAGGTGACTACCGAGACCCAGTACTTC. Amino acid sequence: CASSREVTTETQYF.

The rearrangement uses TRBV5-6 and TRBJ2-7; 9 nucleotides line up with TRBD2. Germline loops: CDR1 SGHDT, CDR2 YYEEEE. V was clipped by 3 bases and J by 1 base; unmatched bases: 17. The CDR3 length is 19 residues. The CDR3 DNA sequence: TGTGCCAGCAGCTCCGTAGATGGCGGGAGGGCCTCGATTTCCTACGAGCAGTACTTC. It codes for CASSSVDGGRASISYEQYF.

The CDR3 here is CASITGFTNEQFF. CDR3 in DNA: TGTGCCAGCATAACGGGATTCACCAATGAGCAGTTCTTC. The genes are TRBV2 and TRBJ2-1, with D perhaps TRBD2 (5 bases). The V end was cut by 7 bases, the J end by 6 bases, with 13 bases between. Germline loops: CDR1 SNHLY, CDR2 FYNNEI. The CDR3 is 13 residues long. The full variable domain, with the rest looked up from reference TRBV2 and TRBJ2-1, is EPEVTQTPSHQVTQMGQEVILRCVPISNHLYFYWYRQILGQKVEFLVSFYNNEISEKSEIFDDQFSVERPDGSNFTLKIRSTKLEDSAMYFCASITGFTNEQFFGPGTRLTVL.

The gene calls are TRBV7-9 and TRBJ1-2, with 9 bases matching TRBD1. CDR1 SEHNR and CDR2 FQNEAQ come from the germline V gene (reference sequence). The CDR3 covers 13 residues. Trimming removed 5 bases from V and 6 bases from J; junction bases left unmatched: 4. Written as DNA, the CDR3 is TGTGCCAGCAGCCGTGGACAGGGGAATGGCTACACCTTC. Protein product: CASSRGQGNGYTF.

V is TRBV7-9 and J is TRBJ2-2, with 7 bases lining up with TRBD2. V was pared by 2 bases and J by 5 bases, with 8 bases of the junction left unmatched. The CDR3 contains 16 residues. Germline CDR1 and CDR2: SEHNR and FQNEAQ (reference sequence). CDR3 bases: TGTGCCAGCAGCTTAAGGGCCCAGGGAGGGACCGGGGAGCTGTTTTTT. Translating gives CASSLRAQGGTGELFF.